This T cell receptor (beta chain) was sequenced for a study of CD4 and CD8 cells across lung adenocarcinoma regions. Germline lookup yields CDR1 SGHTA and CDR2 FQGNSA. The CDR3 has 13 amino acids. A single record per CDR3 protein comes from TCRdb applying MiXCR to the PCR reads. The sample has fewer than 20,000 distinct CDR3 sequences, roughly half seen once; the top ten hold about 60%. The TCR originated in a female donor with lung adenocarcinoma. The CD4 and CD8 labels of this study may be unreliable. The chain is built from TRBV7-2 and TRBJ2-3; tentatively, D is TRBD2 (6 bases). The DNA matches TRBJ2-5 better at its end, which makes the J call doubtful. Input material: CD8+ T cells from the center of a lung tumor. CDR3 loop: CASSIAVGETQYF. For the CDR3, the DNA is TGTGCCAGCAGTATAGCGGTTGGGGAGACCCAGTACTTC.